The 3 T cell receptor beta chains given below trace back to one sample, sequenced in a study of siplizumab effects on memory and regulatory T cells. Sequencing was performed with immunoSEQ multiplex PCR; in TCRdb, only in-frame clones are kept and a portion is missing. The sample has over 90,000 clones, more than 85% seen once; the top ten hold roughly 1.1%. Source material: CD4+ T cells sorted from blood. Every receptor here comes from a human donor in good health.

The CDR3 DNA follows: TGCAGTGCTACCAGATTCAATGAGCAGTTCTTC. It encodes CSATRFNEQFF. V is TRBV20-1 and J is TRBJ2-1; D gene ambiguous. V was shortened by 4 bases and J by 6 bases, with 7 bases between the two germline ends. There are 11 residues in the CDR3. The V gene's germline CDR1 is DFQATT and CDR2 SNEGSKA (reference sequence).

V and J are TRBV9 and TRBJ2-1, with D possibly TRBD1 on 5 matching bases. The CDR3 contains 12 residues. The germline V gene encodes CDR1 SGDLS and CDR2 YYNGEE. V lost 4 bases to trimming and J lost 9 bases, with 11 bases between them. CDR3 sequence reads: CASSKGVGEQFF. Written as DNA, the CDR3 is TGTGCCAGCAGCAAAGGGGTGGGTGAGCAGTTCTTC.

The chain uses TRBV6-1 and TRBJ2-2; D may be TRBD2 (6 bases). Germline V lookup: CDR1 MNHNS, CDR2 SASEGT. The CDR3 totals 15 residues. Trimming stripped 2 bases from V and 5 bases from J, with 12 bases between. For the CDR3, the DNA is TGTGCCAGCAGTGAATGGGCGGGACGGACCGGGGAGCTGTTTTTT. Encoded protein: CASSEWAGRTGELFF.